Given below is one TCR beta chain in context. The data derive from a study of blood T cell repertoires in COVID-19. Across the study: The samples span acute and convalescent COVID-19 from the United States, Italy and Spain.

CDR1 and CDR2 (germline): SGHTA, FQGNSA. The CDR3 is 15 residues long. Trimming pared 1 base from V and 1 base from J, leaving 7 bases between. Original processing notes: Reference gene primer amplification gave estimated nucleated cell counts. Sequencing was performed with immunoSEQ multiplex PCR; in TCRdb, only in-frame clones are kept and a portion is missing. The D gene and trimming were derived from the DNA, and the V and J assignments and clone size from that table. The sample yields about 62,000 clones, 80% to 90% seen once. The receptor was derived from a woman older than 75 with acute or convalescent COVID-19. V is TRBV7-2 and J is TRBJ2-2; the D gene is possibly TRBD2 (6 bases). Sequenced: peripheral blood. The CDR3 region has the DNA TGTGCCAGCAGCTTAGTGGGGGGGAACACCGGGGAGCTGTTTTTT. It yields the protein CASSLVGGNTGELFF.